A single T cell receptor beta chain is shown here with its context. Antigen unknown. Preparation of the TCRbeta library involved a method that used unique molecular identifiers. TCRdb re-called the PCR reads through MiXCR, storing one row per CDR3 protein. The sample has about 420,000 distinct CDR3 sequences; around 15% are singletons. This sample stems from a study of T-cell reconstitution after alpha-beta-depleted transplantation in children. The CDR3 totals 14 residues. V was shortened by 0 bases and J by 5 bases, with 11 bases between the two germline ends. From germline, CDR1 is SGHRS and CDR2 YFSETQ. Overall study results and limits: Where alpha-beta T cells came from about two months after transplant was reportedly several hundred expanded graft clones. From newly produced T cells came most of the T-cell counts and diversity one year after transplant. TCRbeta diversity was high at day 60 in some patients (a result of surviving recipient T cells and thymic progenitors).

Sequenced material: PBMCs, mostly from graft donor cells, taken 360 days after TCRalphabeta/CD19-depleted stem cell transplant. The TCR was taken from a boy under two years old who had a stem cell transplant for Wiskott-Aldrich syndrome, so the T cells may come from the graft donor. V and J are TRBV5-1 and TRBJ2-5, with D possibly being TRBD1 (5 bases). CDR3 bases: TGCGCCAGCAGCTTGGTGGGTTCAGGGGAGACCCAGTACTTC. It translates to CASSLVGSGETQYF. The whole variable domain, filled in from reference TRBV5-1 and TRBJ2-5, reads KAGVTQTPRYLIKTRGQQVTLSCSPISGHRSVSWYQQTPGQGLQFLFEYFSETQRNKGNFPGRFSGRQFSNSRSEMNVSTLELGDSALYLCASSLVGSGETQYFGPGTRLLVL.